Listed below are T cell receptor beta chains from one sample, sequenced in a study of T cell repertoires in aging, cancer and after chemotherapy. TCRdb itself ran the multiplex PCR reads through MiXCR, one entry per CDR3 protein. The data contain approximately 11,000 distinct CDR3 sequences, 25% to 30% of them singletons. What was sequenced was blood. The receptors shown here come from a human donor in good health. The CDR3 runs from the conserved cysteine through the conserved F or W. The order of the fields is J gene, V gene, clone size, CDR3 protein. Rows may omit the clone size; those that give it use once, few, many or a size class.

TRBJ1-3 | TRBV12-3/TRBV12-4 | . | CASSARGKAGNTIYF
TRBJ2-6 | TRBV7-9 | . | CASSSHRGTGANVLTF
TRBJ2-7 | TRBV15 | few | CATSPGSYYEQYF
TRBJ2-7 | TRBV29-1 | medium-sized | CSVGAPNREYF
TRBJ2-3 | TRBV20-1 | . | CSAIRTGREDTQYF
TRBJ1-4 | TRBV6-5 | . | CASRPAGSAGFVLFF
TRBJ1-1 | TRBV27 | . | CASGTARLGAEAFF
TRBJ2-5 | TRBV5-4 | few | CASSYGGRQETQYF
TRBJ2-7 | TRBV7-2 | . | CASSFAPAREQYF
TRBJ2-5 | TRBV20-1 | . | CSARGWDGLTQYF
TRBJ1-2 | TRBV11-2 | few | CASSLLSGGGYTF